This entry is about one T cell receptor beta chain. Authors' processing steps: Estimates of nucleated cell counts were drawn from the amplification of reference gene primers. The repertoire was sequenced with immunoSEQ multiplex PCR; TCRdb's copy has only in-frame clones and lacks some. The D gene and trimming were derived from the DNA, and the V and J assignments and clone size from that table. The sample records about 210,000 clones, roughly four fifths being singletons. The data were obtained in a study of blood T cell repertoires in COVID-19. Looking at the study overall: Collection of acute and convalescent COVID-19 samples took place in the United States, Italy and Spain. T cells, B-cell-depleted T cells, or PBMCs provided the cDNA or gDNA that served as material.

Germline V gene lookup returns CDR1 LNHDA and CDR2 SQIVND (reference sequence). This CDR3 region has 15 residues. Germline trimming cut 4 bases from V and 0 bases from J; bases unmatched to any gene: 3. The material sequenced was peripheral blood. The gene calls are TRBV19 and TRBJ2-1; 7 nucleotides match TRBD2. The receptor was derived from a woman between 40 and 50 years old with acute or convalescent COVID-19. CDR3 sequence (DNA): TGTGCCAGTAGTACGAGCGGGAACTCCTACAATGAGCAGTTCTTC. Residues: CASSTSGNSYNEQFF. The full variable domain, completed using reference TRBV19 and TRBJ2-1, is DGGITQSPKYLFRKEGQNVTLSCEQNLNHDAMYWYRQDPGQGLRLIYYSQIVNDFQKGDIAEGYSVSREKKESFPLTVTSAQKNPTAFYLCASSTSGNSYNEQFFGPGTRLTVL.